This T cell receptor beta chain appears in the sequencing data of a study of cytomegalovirus exposure and HLA in healthy donors. Across the study: Unique TCRs from HLA-typed donors, about 78 million of them, were held in an early data release. Notes on the study in general: Using a false discovery rate of 0.05, a later analysis showed that roughly 16,000 TCR beta sequences were associated with HLA alleles.

The V gene lost 4 bases and the J gene lost 4 bases, with 22 bases spanning the gap. The length of the CDR3 is 17 residues. Germline V gene sequence: CDR1 LNHDA, CDR2 SQIVND (reference sequence). A word on this clone: No antigen is known for it.

Primers: 60 Vbeta forward and 13 Jbeta reverse. The data were produced by immunoSEQ multiplex PCR, yet TCRdb's version contains in-frame clones alone and is incomplete. Here the sample spans 150,000 to 160,000 clones, roughly 74% being singletons. This receptor was taken from a man aged 18 to 35 in good health and CMV-seronegative. The specimen was PBMCs. V usage is TRBV19 and J usage is TRBJ2-5; perhaps TRBD2 as D (6 bases). The CDR3 protein is CASSRMGSGMGGETQYF. The CDR3 DNA sequence: TGTGCCAGTAGTAGGATGGGGTCAGGGATGGGGGGAGAGACCCAGTACTTC.